This entry lists 21 T cell receptor beta chains sequenced from one sample in a study of T cell responses to AZD1222 COVID-19 vaccine. Assay: immunoSEQ multiplex PCR; the TCRdb copy retains only in-frame clones and omits some. The table has around 200,000 clones, roughly 93% seen once. The sequencing used peripheral blood, collected on day 0 of AZD1222 vaccination. These receptors all stem from an adult in good health.

The chain uses TRBV7-2 and TRBJ2-3, with a tentative D call TRBD1 (5 bases). The germline V gene has CDR1 SGHTA and CDR2 FQGNSA. The CDR3 contains 15 residues. Deletions cut 5 bases from V and 4 bases from J, with 16 bases between. As DNA, the CDR3 is TGTGCCAGCAGCGCCAGAGCGCAGGGCCCAGATACGCAGTATTTT. The encoded protein is CASSARAQGPDTQYF.

This chain uses TRBV29-1 with TRBJ1-2; TRBD1 agrees at 10 bases. This CDR3 region has 15 residues. The ends lost 1 base at V and 0 bases at J; junction bases unmatched: 2. Per the germline V gene, CDR1 is SQVTM and CDR2 is ANQGSEA. The CDR3 protein is CSVEGTGGANYGYTF. DNA of the CDR3: TGCAGCGTTGAAGGGACAGGGGGGGCTAACTATGGCTACACCTTC.

The chain joins TRBV20-1 to TRBJ1-5, with D uncertain. Germline V gives CDR1 DFQATT, CDR2 SNEGSKA (reference sequence). The V end was cut by 3 bases, the J end by 0 bases, with 9 bases between. The CDR3 is 14 amino acids. The DNA of the CDR3 is TGCAGTGCTAGTCCGGGATATAGCAATCAGCCCCAGCATTTT. Its translation is CSASPGYSNQPQHF.

The gene calls are TRBV5-4 and TRBJ1-3, with TRBD1 matching 7 bases. CDR1 is SGHNT, CDR2 YYREEE, per germline (reference sequence). The length of the CDR3 is 15 residues. V lost 0 bases and J lost 4; bases outside the gene matches: 4. The CDR3 nucleotides read TGTGCCAGCAGCTTGGGACAGGGTGTAGGAAACACCATATATTTT. Its protein is CASSLGQGVGNTIYF.

V is TRBV18 and J is TRBJ2-2, with D possibly TRBD2 on 5 matching bases. This CDR3 is 17 amino acids long. The V end was cut by 2 bases, the J end by 3 bases, with 16 bases between. Germline-derived CDR1 and CDR2 are KGHSH and LQKENI. The CDR3 spells CASSPYREAAYTGELFF. In nucleotides, the CDR3 is TGTGCCAGCTCACCATACCGCGAAGCGGCATACACCGGGGAGCTGTTTTTT.

V and J are TRBV13 and TRBJ2-7; maybe TRBD1 (5 bases). Per germline, CDR1 PRHDT and CDR2 FYEKMQ (reference sequence). There are 16 residues in the CDR3. V lost 5 bases and J 3 bases, leaving 20 bases between the germline ends. In DNA, the CDR3 is TGTGCCAGCAGCAACTTAGATGGGGCCGGACGCTACGAGCAGTACTTC. Translation: CASSNLDGAGRYEQYF. Using reference TRBV13 and TRBJ2-7 for the parts outside the CDR3, the full variable domain is AAGVIQSPRHLIKEKRETATLKCYPIPRHDTVYWYQQGPGQDPQFLISFYEKMQSDKGSIPDRFSAQQFSDYHSELNMSSLELGDSALYFCASSNLDGAGRYEQYFGPGTRLTVT.

V usage is TRBV19 and J usage is TRBJ2-7, with a possible D match to TRBD1 (5 bases). The CDR3 spans 15 residues. Germline V gives CDR1 LNHDA, CDR2 SQIVND (reference sequence). The V gene lost 4 bases and the J gene lost 3 bases, with 16 bases spanning the gap. The CDR3: CASSRTSSGSYEQYF. The CDR3 nucleotides are TGTGCCAGTAGTAGGACATCCTCTGGTAGCTACGAGCAGTACTTC.

The chain is built from TRBV18 and TRBJ2-7, with D possibly being TRBD1 (5 bases). V was shortened by 3 bases and J by 3 bases, with 9 bases between the two germline ends. The CDR3 length is 13 residues. Germline V CDR1 and CDR2: KGHSH, LQKENI. CDR3 sequence reads: CASSPDSLYEQYF. The CDR3 DNA reads as TGTGCCAGCTCACCCGACAGCCTCTACGAGCAGTACTTC. Using reference TRBV18 and TRBJ2-7 for the parts outside the CDR3, the full variable domain is NAGVMQNPRHLVRRRGQEARLRCSPMKGHSHVYWYRQLPEEGLKFMVYLQKENIIDESGMPKERFSAEFPKEGPSILRIQQVVRGDSAAYFCASSPDSLYEQYFGPGTRLTVT.

The CDR3 region is CASSLVAGGKNIQYF. DNA of the CDR3: TGTGCCAGCAGCTTAGTGGCAGGGGGCAAAAACATTCAGTACTTC. The chain employs TRBV11-2 and TRBJ2-4; 7 bases are shared with TRBD1. Germline assignment: CDR1 SGHAT and CDR2 FQNNGV. Unmatched junction bases numbered 3, after V lost 1 base and J lost 3 bases. This CDR3 region has 15 residues.

This sequence joins TRBV18 and TRBJ2-5; 10 bases are a match to TRBD1. J was trimmed by 2 bases and V by 2 bases; bases with no gene match: 8. From germline, CDR1 is KGHSH and CDR2 LQKENI. This CDR3 spans 17 amino acids. CDR3 residues: CASSPMGDRGRQETQYF. The CDR3 DNA reads TGTGCCAGCTCACCAATGGGGGACAGGGGACGGCAAGAGACCCAGTACTTC.

The J gene is TRBJ1-2, the V gene TRBV11-2; D not certain. From germline, CDR1 is SGHAT and CDR2 FQNNGV. V lost 4 bases to trimming and J lost 5 bases, with 20 bases between them. The CDR3 covers 16 residues. CDR3 nucleotide sequence: TGTGCCAGCAGCTCAGACCTGCCAAGTAGGTCATATGGCTACACCTTC. Its translation is CASSSDLPSRSYGYTF. Full variable domain (outside the CDR3, taken from reference TRBV11-2 and TRBJ1-2): EAGVAQSPRYKIIEKRQSVAFWCNPISGHATLYWYQQILGQGPKLLIQFQNNGVVDDSQLPKDRFSAERLKGVDSTLKIQPAKLEDSAVYLCASSSDLPSRSYGYTFGSGTRLTVV.

V usage is TRBV5-5 and J usage is TRBJ1-6; D is perhaps TRBD1 (6 bases). This CDR3 has 15 amino acids. Trimming removed 4 bases at V and 9 bases at J, with 17 bases between. Germline V gene data show CDR1 as SGHKS and CDR2 as YYEKEE (reference sequence). CDR3 amino acids: CASSQTTGSGSPLHF. The CDR3 bases are TGTGCCAGCAGCCAGACAACAGGGTCAGGTTCACCCCTCCACTTT.

The rearrangement uses TRBV19 and TRBJ2-2, with D perhaps TRBD2 (5 bases). The germline gives CDR1 LNHDA, CDR2 SQIVND (reference sequence). Trimming took off 5 bases at V and 2 bases at J, with 12 bases between the two ends. The CDR3 extends over 15 amino acids. CDR3 sequence (DNA): TGTGCCAGTAGTTCATCCGGGATCAACACCGGGGAGCTGTTTTTT. This sequence encodes CASSSSGINTGELFF.

The chain uses TRBV6-2 or TRBV6-3 and TRBJ1-1; D call uncertain. Trimming pared 5 bases from V and 8 bases from J, leaving 12 bases between. This CDR3 comprises 12 residues. Germline CDR1 MNHEY, CDR2 SVGEGT. The CDR3 nucleotides are TGTGCCAGCAGTCGCCAGACACAAGAAGCTTTCTTT. It codes for CASSRQTQEAFF.

The chain links TRBV19 to TRBJ1-6; D call uncertain. The CDR3 is 14 residues long. Germline CDR1 LNHDA, CDR2 SQIVND (reference sequence). Trimming took off 3 bases at V and 6 bases at J, with 9 bases between the two ends. CDR3 sequence (DNA): TGTGCCAGTAGTATTGGGGTTTCTAATTCACCCCTCCACTTT. Encoded protein: CASSIGVSNSPLHF. The full variable domain, rest sourced from reference TRBV19 and TRBJ1-6, is DGGITQSPKYLFRKEGQNVTLSCEQNLNHDAMYWYRQDPGQGLRLIYYSQIVNDFQKGDIAEGYSVSREKKESFPLTVTSAQKNPTAFYLCASSIGVSNSPLHFGNGTRLTVT.

The V and J genes are TRBV3-1 (or the pseudogene TRBV3-2) and TRBJ2-6; D is undetermined. The CDR3 is 20 amino acids. The germline V gene has CDR1 LGHDT and CDR2 YNNKEL (reference sequence). The V end lost 1 base, the J end lost 0 bases, and 19 bases lay between the germline ends. CDR3: CASSQVVLGRARSGANVLTF. The CDR3, as DNA: TGTGCCAGCAGCCAAGTTGTTTTGGGCCGCGCCCGCTCTGGGGCCAACGTCCTGACTTTC.

The V and J genes are TRBV6-5 and TRBJ1-2; D possibly corresponds to TRBD1 (5 bases). The CDR3 is made up of 11 amino acids. Deletions cut 11 bases from V and 3 bases from J, with 10 bases between. CDR1 MNHEY and CDR2 SVGAGI come from the germline V gene. For the CDR3, the DNA is TGTGCCCCGGAGGGGTACTATGGCTACACCTTC. It codes for CAPEGYYGYTF.

This clone has only a few counts. The V gene is TRBV30, the J gene TRBJ1-3; D call uncertain. The germline CDR1 and CDR2 sequences are GTSNPN and SVGIG (reference sequence). The V end was cut by 0 bases, the J end by 0 bases, with 9 bases between. This CDR3 region has 15 residues. CDR3 nucleotide sequence: TGTGCCTGGAGTGTAGGGTTAAGCTCTGGAAACACCATATATTTT. Amino acids: CAWSVGLSSGNTIYF.

This sequence joins TRBV4-2 and TRBJ2-6, with TRBD1 matching 8 bases. The V segment lost 5 bases and the J segment 1 base; nucleotides outside the gene matches: 13. There are 19 residues in the CDR3. The germline V gene encodes CDR1 LGHNA and CDR2 YNFKEQ. CDR3 nucleotide sequence: TGTGCCAGCAGCACTAGACCACACAGGGGGATGTCTGGGGCCAACGTCCTGACTTTC. This gives the protein CASSTRPHRGMSGANVLTF.

The chain joins TRBV10-1 to TRBJ2-7; D not resolved. The V gene's germline CDR1 is WNHNN and CDR2 SYGVQD (reference sequence). V dropped 3 bases and J dropped 2 bases, with 14 bases sitting between them. The CDR3 extends over 15 amino acids. CDR3 in amino acids: CASSDRRASTYEQYF. The DNA of the CDR3 is TGCGCCAGCAGTGATCGTAGGGCTTCCACCTACGAGCAGTACTTC.

The J gene is TRBJ1-5, the V gene TRBV7-2, with unresolved D. Trimming took 6 bases from V and 5 from J, leaving 20 bases between them. There are 16 residues in the CDR3. Per germline, CDR1 SGHTA and CDR2 FQGNSA. The CDR3 is CASSSRGGGSHQPQHF. CDR3 in DNA: TGTGCCAGCAGTTCCCGCGGTGGAGGGAGTCATCAGCCCCAGCATTTT. The full variable domain, its missing parts supplied by reference TRBV7-2 and TRBJ1-5, is GAGVSQSPSNKVTEKGKDVELRCDPISGHTALYWYRQSLGQGLEFLIYFQGNSAPDKSGLPSDRFSAERTGGSVSTLTIQRTQQEDSAVYLCASSSRGGGSHQPQHFGDGTRLSIL.